This T cell receptor beta chain was identified during a study of T cells in Graves' hyperthyroidism and ophthalmopathy. This CDR3 is 14 amino acids long. Germline-derived CDR1 and CDR2 are SGHTA and FQGTGA. With respect to this clonotype: What it binds is not known. The junction and the germline gene differ at one end; a read error may be behind it.

Researchers defined stable Graves' hyperthyroidism as no ophthalmopathy progression within 18 months. Patients between 18 and 65 years old had hyperthyroidism, newly diagnosed and lasting under 2 months. Study-level results: Most thyroid clonotypes with frequency above 0.001 were detected in blood.

Amplification of TCR beta CDR3 regions used RNA as the template. When the TCR CDR3 underwent first-round RT-PCR, the HTBI primer set was used. TCRdb re-called the multiplex PCR reads through MiXCR, storing one row per CDR3 protein. Of around 580,000 distinct CDR3 sequences in the sample, around 42% were seen once. The receptor was derived from a young woman with Graves' hyperthyroidism. V and J are TRBV7-3 and TRBJ2-7; D gene uncertain. The specimen sequenced was peripheral blood or thyroid tissue (not recorded which). The CDR3 region has the DNA TGCGCCAGCAGCCGTGACCAAACGGACTACGAGCAGTACTTC. This sequence encodes CASSRDQTDYEQYF.